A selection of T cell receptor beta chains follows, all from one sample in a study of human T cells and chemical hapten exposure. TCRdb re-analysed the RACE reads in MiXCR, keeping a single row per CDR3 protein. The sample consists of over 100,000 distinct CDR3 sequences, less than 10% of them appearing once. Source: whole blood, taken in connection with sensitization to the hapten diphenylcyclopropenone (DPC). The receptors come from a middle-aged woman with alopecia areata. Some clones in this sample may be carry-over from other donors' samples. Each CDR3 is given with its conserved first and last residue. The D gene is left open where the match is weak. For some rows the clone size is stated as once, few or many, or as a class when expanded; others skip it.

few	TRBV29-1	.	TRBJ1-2	TGCAGCGTTGAGATGTATGGTAATAACTATGGCTACACCTTC	CSVEMYGNNYGYTF
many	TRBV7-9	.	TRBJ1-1	TGTGCCAGCAGTTACGGGGCCTCGATGAACACTGAAGCTTTCTTT	CASSYGASMNTEAFF
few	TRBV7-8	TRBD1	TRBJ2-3	TGTGCCAGCAGCATCGACAGGGGGGAGACAGATACGCAGTATTTT	CASSIDRGETDTQYF
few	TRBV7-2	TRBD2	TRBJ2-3	TGTGCCGGCAGCTTAGGCGGGGGGAGGGGCACAGATACGCAGTATTTT	CAGSLGGGRGTDTQYF
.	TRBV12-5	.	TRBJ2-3	TGTGCTAGTGCCACCCCGGGACCGGTGGATACGCAGTATTTT	CASATPGPVDTQYF
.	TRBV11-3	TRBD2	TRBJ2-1	TGTGCCAGCAGGCCCGGGGGGGTCAATGAGCAGTTCTTC	CASRPGGVNEQFF
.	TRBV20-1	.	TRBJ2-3	TGCAGTGCTAGACCTCCCAACTCGGTGGATACGCAGTATTTT	CSARPPNSVDTQYF
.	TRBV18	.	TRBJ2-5	TGTGCCAGCTCACCCGACAGCCAAGAGACCCAGTACTTC	CASSPDSQETQYF
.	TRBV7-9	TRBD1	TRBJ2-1	TGTGCCAGCAGCTCACAGGGGGCTTGGCCGGCTGAGCAGTTCTTC	CASSSQGAWPAEQFF
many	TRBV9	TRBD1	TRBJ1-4	TGTGCCAGCAGCGCGGGGGACAGAATTAATGAAAAACTGTTTTTT	CASSAGDRINEKLFF
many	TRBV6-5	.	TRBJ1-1	TGTGCCAGCAGTCCCATGCAATTGAACACTGAAGCTTTCTTT	CASSPMQLNTEAFF
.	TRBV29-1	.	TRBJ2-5	TGCAGCGCCCGACAGGGAGGGCATCAGACCCAGTACTTC	CSARQGGHQTQYF
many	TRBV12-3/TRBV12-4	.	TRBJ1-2	TGTGCCAGTGTCCAGGGATTTGGCTACACCTTC	CASVQGFGYTF
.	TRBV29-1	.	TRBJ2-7	TGCAGCGTTGAATACGGGGGAACGGCCGAGCAGTACTTC	CSVEYGGTAEQYF
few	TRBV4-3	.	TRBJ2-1	TGCGCCAGCAGCCAAGCTGCAGCGGGTAACAATGAGCAGTTCTTC	CASSQAAAGNNEQFF
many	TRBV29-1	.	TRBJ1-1	TGCAGCGTTGTCCCACAGACCATGAACACTGAAGCTTTCTTT	CSVVPQTMNTEAFF
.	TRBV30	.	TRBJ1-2	TGTGCCTGGAGTGTATACTCAGCGGGAGGCTACACCTTC	CAWSVYSAGGYTF
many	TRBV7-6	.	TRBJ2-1	TGTGCCAGCAGCTTAAAGGGATCCCTGTCCTACAATGAGCAGTTCTTC	CASSLKGSLSYNEQFF
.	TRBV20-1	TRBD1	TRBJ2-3	TGCAGTGCATCCCCCCCAGGGGGACACACAGATACGCAGTATTTT	CSASPPGGHTDTQYF
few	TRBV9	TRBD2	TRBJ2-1	TGTGCCAGCAGCTCAGGACTAGCGGGGAACCAGTTCTTC	CASSSGLAGNQFF
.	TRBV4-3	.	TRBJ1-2	TGCGCCAGCAGCCCCCAAGTTATTGAGGGCTATGGCTACACCTTC	CASSPQVIEGYGYTF
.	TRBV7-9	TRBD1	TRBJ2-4	TGTGCCAGCGGGGACAGGGGCGGGCACATTCAGTACTTC	CASGDRGGHIQYF
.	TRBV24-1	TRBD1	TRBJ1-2	TGTGCCACCAGTGATAGAGGACAGGGCTATGGCTACACCTTC	CATSDRGQGYGYTF
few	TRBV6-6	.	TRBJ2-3	TGTGCCAGCAGACCTGGGGGGGCCGATACGCAGTATTTT	CASRPGGADTQYF
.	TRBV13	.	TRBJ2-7	TGTGCCAGTCCTATGTTTGCCGAGCAGTACTTC	CASPMFAEQYF
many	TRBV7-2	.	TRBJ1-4	TGTGCCAGCAGCTTAGCGAACAGGGCGGGTGAAAAACTGTTTTTT	CASSLANRAGEKLFF
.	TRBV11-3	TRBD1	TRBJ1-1	TGTGCCAGCAGCTCGGGACAGGGGATCGGAGCTTTCTTT	CASSSGQGIGAFF
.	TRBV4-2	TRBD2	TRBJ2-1	TGTGCCAGCAGTCGGACTAGCGGGGGGGAATCCTACAATGAGCAGTTCTTC	CASSRTSGGESYNEQFF
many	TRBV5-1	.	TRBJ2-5	TGCGCCAGCAGCTTACAGCAAGAGACCCAGTACTTC	CASSLQQETQYF
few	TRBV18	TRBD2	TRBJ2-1	TGTGCCAGCTCACGGAGGACTAGCGGGGAAAGCTCCTACAATGAGCAGTTCTTC	CASSRRTSGESSYNEQFF
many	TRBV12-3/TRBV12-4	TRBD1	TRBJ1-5	TGTGCCAGCAGTCGGGGACAGGGACTCAATCAGCCCCAGCATTTT	CASSRGQGLNQPQHF
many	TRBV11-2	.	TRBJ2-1	TGTGCCAGCGGAGACTCACGCTCCTACAATGAGCAGTTCTTC	CASGDSRSYNEQFF
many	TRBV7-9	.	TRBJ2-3	TGTGCCAGCAGCAGAAGCACAGATACGCAGTATTTT	CASSRSTDTQYF
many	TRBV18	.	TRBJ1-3	TGTGCCAGCTCACCAAGCGGAGACACCATATATTTT	CASSPSGDTIYF
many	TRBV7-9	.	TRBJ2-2	TGTGCCAGTTTGATTGCCGGGGAGCTGTTTTTT	CASLIAGELFF
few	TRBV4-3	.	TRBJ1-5	TGCGCCAGCAGCCAAGAAGAGAGACAGCCCCAGCATTTT	CASSQEERQPQHF
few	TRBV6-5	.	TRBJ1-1	TGTGCCAGCAGCCAAGGGTTAACTGAAGCTTTCTTT	CASSQGLTEAFF
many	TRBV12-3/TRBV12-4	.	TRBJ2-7	TGTGCCAGCCGGGGGCCGACCTACGAGCAGTACTTC	CASRGPTYEQYF
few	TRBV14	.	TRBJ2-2	TGTGCCAGCAGCCCATTCCGGGTGAACACCGGGGAGCTGTTTTTT	CASSPFRVNTGELFF
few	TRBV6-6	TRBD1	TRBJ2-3	TGTGCCAGCAGTTATTATGACAGGGGCACAGATACGCAGTATTTT	CASSYYDRGTDTQYF
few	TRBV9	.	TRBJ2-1	TGTGCCAGCAGCGTAGGAGCGGAGACCTACAATGAGCAGTTCTTC	CASSVGAETYNEQFF
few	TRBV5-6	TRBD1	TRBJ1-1	TGTGCCAGCAGCTTTCTACAGGGGGACACTGAAGCTTTCTTT	CASSFLQGDTEAFF
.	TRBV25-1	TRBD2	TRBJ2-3	TGTGCCAGTAGCCGAGCGGGGAAATTACGCACAGATACGCAGTATTTT	CASSRAGKLRTDTQYF
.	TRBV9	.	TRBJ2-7	TGTGCCAGCAGCGTAGGTGGCGGAAACTCCTACGAGCAGTACTTC	CASSVGGGNSYEQYF
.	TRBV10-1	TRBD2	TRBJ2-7	TGCGCCAGCAGTCTCAAGAGGGGGACTAGCGGGGAAACGCACTCCTACGAGCAGTACTTC	CASSLKRGTSGETHSYEQYF
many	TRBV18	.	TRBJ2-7	TGTGCCAGCTCACCAGGGATCTCCTACGAGCAGTACTTC	CASSPGISYEQYF
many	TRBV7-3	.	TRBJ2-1	TGTGCCAGCAGTTTGCAGGGGTGGGGTGAGCAGTTCTTC	CASSLQGWGEQFF
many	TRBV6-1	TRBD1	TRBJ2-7	TGTGCCAGCAGTGAGGGACAGGGGGGATACGAGCAGTACTTC	CASSEGQGGYEQYF
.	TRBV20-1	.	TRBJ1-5	TGCAGTGCTAGAGATGAGGGCAGTCAGCGGCCCCAGCATTTT	CSARDEGSQRPQHF
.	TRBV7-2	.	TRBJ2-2	TGTGCCAGCAGCTTACGGCCAGGGCCGAACACCGGGGAGCTGTTTTTT	CASSLRPGPNTGELFF
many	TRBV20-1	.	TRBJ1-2	TGCAGTGTGACAAACCCAGCCTATGGCTACACCTTC	CSVTNPAYGYTF
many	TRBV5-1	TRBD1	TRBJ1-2	TGCGCCAGCAGCTTGATCCCTTTGGGACAGACTAACTACGATGGCTACACCTTC	CASSLIPLGQTNYDGYTF
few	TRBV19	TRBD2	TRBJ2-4	TGTGCCAGTAGTAGAGGACTAGCGGGGCTCCTAGCCAAAAACATTCAGTACTTC	CASSRGLAGLLAKNIQYF
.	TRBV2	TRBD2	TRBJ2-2	TGTGCCAGCAGTGAACTAACTAGCGCGGCCGGGGAGCTGTTTTTT	CASSELTSAAGELFF
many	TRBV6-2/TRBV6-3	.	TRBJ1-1	TGTGCCAGCAGTCTCCACAAGGCCGGAGGAACTGAAGCTTTCTTT	CASSLHKAGGTEAFF
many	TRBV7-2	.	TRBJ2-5	TGTGCCAGCAGCTTAGAAGGGGATTTTGTGAATGGGACAAAAAAAGAGACCCAGTACTTC	CASSLEGDFVNGTKKETQYF
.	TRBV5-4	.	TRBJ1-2	TGTGCCAGCAGCAAGGGAGAAAACTTCTATGGCTACACCTTC	CASSKGENFYGYTF
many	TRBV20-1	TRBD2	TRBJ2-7	TGCAGTGCCCCCGGGACTAGCGGGTGGACGGGGAGCTACGAGCAGTACTTC	CSAPGTSGWTGSYEQYF
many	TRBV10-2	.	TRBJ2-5	TGCGCCAGTAGCCGGGAAGAGACCCAGTACTTC	CASSREETQYF